The 21 T cell receptor beta chains below come from one sample, sequenced in a study of blood T cell repertoires in COVID-19. The method was immunoSEQ multiplex PCR; TCRdb's version includes in-frame clones alone and lacks a portion of them. The sample carries fewer than 130,000 clones, roughly 76% recorded once. The specimen was peripheral blood. The receptor source for this set is a woman aged 55-69 years with acute or convalescent COVID-19.

Only a few counts were recorded for this clone. The chain combines TRBV7-9 with TRBJ2-5; a possible D gene is TRBD2 (6 bases). This CDR3 is 14 amino acids long. V lost 0 bases and J 1 base, leaving 6 bases between the germline ends. Germline CDR1 and CDR2: SEHNR and FQNEAQ (reference sequence). For the CDR3, the DNA is TGTGCCAGCAGCTTAGCTAGCGGCCAAGAGACCCAGTACTTC. Protein product: CASSLASGQETQYF.

The J gene is TRBJ1-6, the V gene TRBV5-6; a possible D gene is TRBD1 (5 bases). The CDR3 runs to 14 residues. The germline CDR1 and CDR2 sequences are SGHDT and YYEEEE. The germline V and J ends were trimmed by 7 bases and 9 bases, with 17 bases remaining between them. The CDR3 loop reads CASGTAFQGSPLHF. CDR3 nucleotides: TGTGCCAGCGGCACGGCATTCCAGGGTTCACCCCTCCACTTT.

The J gene is TRBJ2-5, the V gene TRBV19, with 11 bases that match TRBD1. Germline CDR1 LNHDA, CDR2 SQIVND (reference sequence). With 4 bases clipped from V and 4 bases from J, the junction kept 5 bases outside the gene matches. The CDR3 loop spans 15 amino acids. CDR3 amino acids: CASSTGQGVGETQYF. CDR3 in DNA: TGTGCCAGTAGTACGGGACAGGGGGTAGGAGAGACCCAGTACTTC.

The chain links TRBV30 to TRBJ1-5; 9 bases line up with TRBD1. This CDR3 spans 18 amino acids. From germline, CDR1 is GTSNPN and CDR2 SVGIG (reference sequence). V shed 3 bases, J shed 4 bases, and the junction held 16 bases outside the gene matches. The CDR3 here is CAWSETGGALGANQPQHF. The CDR3 region has the DNA TGTGCCTGGAGCGAGACAGGGGGGGCCCTCGGAGCAAATCAGCCCCAGCATTTT.

The V gene is TRBV4-1, the J gene TRBJ1-6, with 8 bases lining up with TRBD1. J gave up 7 bases and V 3 bases, and 5 bases lay outside the gene matches. The CDR3 sequence is 15 residues long. Germline CDR1 is MGHRA and CDR2 is YSYEKL. The CDR3 reads CASSQGDRGNSPLHF. The CDR3 nucleotides read TGCGCCAGCAGCCAGGGAGACAGGGGAAATTCACCCCTCCACTTT.

V is TRBV7-3 and J is TRBJ2-2, with 13 bases fitting TRBD2. Germline CDR1 reads SGHTA; CDR2 reads FQGTGA. This CDR3 has 16 amino acids. The junction had 4 bases not matched to a gene; V was cut back by 4 bases and J by 5 bases. CDR3 region: CASSSGLAGITGELFF. CDR3 coding DNA: TGTGCCAGCAGCTCGGGACTAGCGGGGATTACCGGGGAGCTGTTTTTT.

This rearrangement joins TRBV7-3 to TRBJ1-1; a weak D match, TRBD1 (6 bases). V lost 6 bases and J 4 bases, leaving 18 bases between the germline ends. CDR3 size: 15 residues. Germline CDR1 and CDR2: SGHTA and FQGTGA. The chain's CDR3 is CASSRRPGAITEAFF. CDR3 nucleotides: TGTGCCAGCAGTCGACGCCCAGGGGCAATCACTGAAGCTTTCTTT.

This chain links TRBV2 with TRBJ2-5, with D uncertain. Germline lookup yields CDR1 SNHLY and CDR2 FYNNEI. CDR3 length: 12 residues. V was trimmed by 5 bases and J by 5 bases, leaving 9 bases between them. Here the CDR3 reads CASSLLAETQYF. Written as DNA, the CDR3 is TGTGCCAGCAGTTTATTAGCTGAGACCCAGTACTTC.

V and J are TRBV5-1 and TRBJ2-3; 7 bases are shared with TRBD2. This CDR3 contains 15 residues. From germline, CDR1 is SGHRS and CDR2 YFSETQ. Trimming at V came to 2 bases and at J to 4 bases, leaving 7 bases not matched to a gene. CDR3 sequence reads: CASSFGTTPADTQYF. DNA for the CDR3: TGCGCCAGCAGCTTCGGGACTACCCCCGCAGATACGCAGTATTTT.

V usage is TRBV30 and J usage is TRBJ2-7, with D possibly being TRBD2 (5 bases). Trimming removed 0 bases at V and 5 bases at J, with 11 bases between. Per the germline V gene, CDR1 is GTSNPN and CDR2 is SVGIG (reference sequence). This CDR3 comprises 13 residues. CDR3 sequence: CAWSVPGIHEQYF. The CDR3 bases are TGTGCCTGGAGTGTACCGGGGATCCACGAGCAGTACTTC. The full variable domain, completed using reference TRBV30 and TRBJ2-7, is SQTIHQWPATLVQPVGSPLSLECTVEGTSNPNLYWYRQAAGRGLQLLFYSVGIGQISSEVPQNLSASRPQDRQFILSSKKLLLSDSGFYLCAWSVPGIHEQYFGPGTRLTVT.

This rearrangement joins TRBV27 to TRBJ1-6, with 8 bases lining up with TRBD1. Germline CDR1 and CDR2: MNHEY and SMNVEV (reference sequence). The CDR3 covers 16 residues. The ends lost 5 bases at V and 9 bases at J; junction bases unmatched: 12. CDR3 nucleotides: TGTGCCAGCAGTCCCTGGGGACAGGCAGGTACTTCACCCCTCCACTTT. This encodes CASSPWGQAGTSPLHF.

This clone was observed a few times. The rearrangement links TRBV6-4 to TRBJ1-4, with a tentative D call TRBD1 (6 bases). CDR1 MRHNA and CDR2 SNTAGT come from the germline V gene. This CDR3 region has 15 residues. Trimming removed 8 bases at V and 3 bases at J, with 16 bases between. This chain's CDR3 is CASSERGAANEKLFF. For the CDR3, the DNA is TGTGCCAGCTCTGAGCGGGGGGCTGCTAATGAAAAACTGTTTTTT.

This chain links TRBV28 with TRBJ1-2, with 8 bases matching TRBD1. The germline V gene encodes CDR1 MDHEN and CDR2 SYDVKM. Losses at the gene ends were 4 bases for V and 4 bases for J; bases not matched to a gene: 8. The CDR3 spans 15 residues. The CDR3 DNA sequence: TGTGCCAGCAGTTCCGGGACAGGAGCTATCTATGGCTACACCTTC. It yields the protein CASSSGTGAIYGYTF.

V usage is TRBV20-1 and J usage is TRBJ2-3, with D possibly TRBD2 on 6 matching bases. The CDR3 contains 15 residues. Per the germline V gene, CDR1 is DFQATT and CDR2 is SNEGSKA (reference sequence). V was pared by 3 bases and J by 0 bases, with 13 bases between. CDR3 bases: TGCAGTGCTAGTAACGGGCGGGAAAGCACAGATACGCAGTATTTT. Translating it yields CSASNGRESTDTQYF.

The genes are TRBV5-1 and TRBJ1-4, with D unclear. V shed 0 bases and J shed 0 bases, with 6 bases lying between them. From germline, CDR1 is SGHRS and CDR2 YFSETQ. The CDR3 sequence is 15 residues long. Here the CDR3 reads CASSLGSTTNEKLFF. Here the CDR3 DNA reads TGCGCCAGCAGCTTGGGTTCAACAACTAATGAAAAACTGTTTTTT.

This clone appeared once. The rearrangement uses TRBV28 and TRBJ1-2; D unresolved. This CDR3 spans 12 amino acids. V was clipped by 2 bases and J by 11 bases, with 12 bases between them. In germline, CDR1 is MDHEN, CDR2 SYDVKM. The CDR3 here is CASSLGRMVYTF. The DNA of the CDR3 is TGTGCCAGCAGTTTAGGCAGAATGGTATACACCTTC.

This clone has a handful of counts. The chain employs TRBV11-3 and TRBJ2-7, with 7 bases aligning to TRBD1. CDR3 size: 13 residues. Germline V lookup: CDR1 SGHNT, CDR2 YENEEA. V lost 5 bases, J lost 1 base, and 2 bases stayed unmatched. CDR3 sequence reads: CASSPDRSYEQYF. For the CDR3, the DNA is TGTGCCAGCAGCCCGGACAGGTCCTACGAGCAGTACTTC.

This chain joins TRBV4-3 and TRBJ1-2; no clear D. Germline lookup yields CDR1 LGHNA and CDR2 YSLEER. CDR3 length: 13 amino acids. V was shortened by 0 bases and J by 5 bases, with 7 bases between the two germline ends. The CDR3 DNA reads as TGCGCCAGCAGCCAAGATCCCGGGTATGGCTACACCTTC. Amino acid sequence: CASSQDPGYGYTF.

The chain recombines TRBV7-2 with TRBJ1-6, with 9 nucleotides matching TRBD1. The CDR3 sequence is 17 residues long. In germline, CDR1 is SGHTA, CDR2 FQGNSA. The V gene end was trimmed by 5 bases and the J gene end by 0 bases; junction bases not matched to a gene: 5. The CDR3 sequence: CASSPTGGSSYNSPLHF. The CDR3, as DNA: TGTGCCAGCAGCCCGACAGGGGGGAGCTCCTATAATTCACCCCTCCACTTT.

The chain couples TRBV12-5 to TRBJ2-2; 8 nucleotides agree with TRBD1. This CDR3 contains 16 residues. Germline trimming cut 4 bases from V and 4 bases from J; bases unmatched to any gene: 8. Per germline, CDR1 LGHNT and CDR2 FRNRAP. CDR3 in DNA: TGTGCTAGTGGTTACGGACAGGGAGTTCTCACCGGGGAGCTGTTTTTT. It translates to CASGYGQGVLTGELFF.

There are a few counts of this clone. This sequence joins TRBV2 and TRBJ2-3, with 8 bases that match TRBD2. Germline CDR1 and CDR2: SNHLY and FYNNEI. CDR3 length: 14 residues. The V and J ends lost 5 bases and 2 bases, in that order; junction bases with no gene match: 3. The CDR3 region has the DNA TGTGCCAGCAGTCCCGGGAGGGACACAGATACGCAGTATTTT. This sequence encodes CASSPGRDTDTQYF.